Each of the 12 T cell receptor beta chains below was sequenced from the same sample in a study of cytomegalovirus exposure and HLA in healthy donors. It was with 60 Vbeta and 13 Jbeta primers that the PCR ran. Assay: immunoSEQ multiplex PCR; the TCRdb copy retains only in-frame clones and omits some. The repertoire holds roughly 150,000 clones, with around 70% as singletons. The material sequenced was PBMCs. These receptors were collected from a man in his forties in good health and CMV-seronegative.

This rearrangement joins TRBV30 to TRBJ2-2, with D unclear. The length of the CDR3 is 13 residues. Germline CDR1 GTSNPN, CDR2 SVGIG (reference sequence). Trimming stripped 2 bases from V and 3 bases from J, with 7 bases between. The CDR3 loop is CAWSIRYTGELFF. The CDR3, as DNA: TGTGCCTGGAGTATTCGGTACACCGGGGAGCTGTTTTTT.

V gene TRBV2 combines with J gene TRBJ1-1; 10 nucleotides align to TRBD1. The junction had 11 bases not matched to a gene; V was cut back by 6 bases and J by 1 base. The germline CDR1 and CDR2 sequences are SNHLY and FYNNEI. The CDR3 spans 17 residues. The CDR3 reads CASRMTGGRLWNTEAFF. The DNA of the CDR3 is TGTGCCAGCAGGATGACAGGGGGCCGGCTATGGAACACTGAAGCTTTCTTT.

J is TRBJ1-1 and V is TRBV2, with no clear D. V was cut by 3 bases and J by 1 base, with 9 bases left in between. The germline CDR1 and CDR2 sequences are SNHLY and FYNNEI. The CDR3 spans 14 residues. Here the CDR3 reads CASSEGGGNTEAFF. CDR3 DNA sequence: TGTGCCAGCAGTGAGGGCGGAGGGAACACTGAAGCTTTCTTT.

The rearrangement links TRBV2 to TRBJ1-2; D may be TRBD1 (6 bases). The germline V and J ends were trimmed by 0 bases and 5 bases, with 13 bases remaining between them. The CDR3 consists of 15 residues. Per germline, CDR1 SNHLY and CDR2 FYNNEI. In nucleotides, the CDR3 is TGTGCCAGCAGTGAAGCGGGTGGGGGCGCGTATGGCTACACCTTC. The encoded protein is CASSEAGGGAYGYTF. Full variable domain (outside the CDR3, taken from reference TRBV2 and TRBJ1-2): EPEVTQTPSHQVTQMGQEVILRCVPISNHLYFYWYRQILGQKVEFLVSFYNNEISEKSEIFDDQFSVERPDGSNFTLKIRSTKLEDSAMYFCASSEAGGGAYGYTFGSGTRLTVV.

V is TRBV2 and J is TRBJ1-2; TRBD1 matches 9 bases. This CDR3 is built from 14 residues. Looked up from germline, CDR1 is SNHLY and CDR2 is FYNNEI. V was pared by 9 bases and J by 6 bases, with 11 bases of the junction left unmatched. CDR3 sequence (DNA): TGTGCCAGTCACAGGGGGCTCGCGCGGGATGGCTACACCTTC. This codes for CASHRGLARDGYTF.

V gene TRBV6-1 combines with J gene TRBJ1-6; the D is unclear. The CDR3 length is 12 residues. In germline, CDR1 is MNHNS, CDR2 SASEGT. DNA of the CDR3: TGTGTTTGCCGAGGGCAGGTCTCACCCCTCCACTTT. It is translated as CVCRGQVSPLHF.

The chain combines TRBV18 with TRBJ2-7, with 7 nucleotides matching TRBD2. The germline gives CDR1 KGHSH, CDR2 LQKENI. This CDR3 comprises 14 residues. After removal of 5 bases from V and 2 bases from J, the junction contained 6 bases not matched to a gene. CDR3 sequence: CASSTSGRAYEQYF. In nucleotides, the CDR3 is TGTGCCAGCTCAACTTCGGGGAGGGCCTACGAGCAGTACTTC.

J is TRBJ2-7 and V is TRBV6-6; D unclear. V lost 6 bases to trimming and J lost 5 bases, with 11 bases between them. The germline V gene has CDR1 MNHNY and CDR2 SVGAGI (reference sequence). The CDR3 length is 12 residues. The CDR3 sequence is CASRREVHEQYF. The CDR3 nucleotides are TGTGCCAGCAGGCGTGAAGTCCACGAGCAGTACTTC.

The chain couples TRBV12-5 to TRBJ1-5, with TRBD1 matching over 10 bases. Per germline, CDR1 LGHNT and CDR2 FRNRAP. This CDR3 comprises 19 residues. The V segment lost 2 bases and the J segment 2 bases; nucleotides outside the gene matches: 12. CDR3 sequence: CASGLIIKNGTGGNQPQHF. In nucleotides, the CDR3 is TGTGCTAGTGGTTTGATAATTAAAAACGGGACAGGGGGCAATCAGCCCCAGCATTTT.

The V gene is TRBV27, the J gene TRBJ2-1, with 12 bases matching TRBD2. Trimming cost V 6 bases and J 2 bases; bases outside gene matches: 5. The CDR3 covers 16 residues. The germline gives CDR1 MNHEY, CDR2 SMNVEV (reference sequence). The DNA of the CDR3 is TGTGCCAGCAGGAACCTAGCGGGAGGGACCTACAATGAGCAGTTCTTC. Amino acids: CASRNLAGGTYNEQFF.

The gene calls are TRBV7-9 and TRBJ2-7; TRBD2 matches 8 bases. Germline V gene lookup returns CDR1 SEHNR and CDR2 FQNEAQ (reference sequence). The trim removed 6 bases at V and 3 bases at J, leaving 7 bases unmatched. CDR3 length: 14 amino acids. This CDR3 is CASSIPGLGYEQYF. DNA of the CDR3: TGTGCCAGCAGTATACCGGGACTAGGCTACGAGCAGTACTTC.

This chain links TRBV6-1 with TRBJ1-1; D possibly corresponds to TRBD1 (6 bases). The CDR3 sequence is 15 residues long. The V end lost 3 bases, the J end lost 1 base, and 12 bases lay between the germline ends. Germline CDR1 is MNHNS and CDR2 is SASEGT. The CDR3 DNA is TGTGCCAGCAGTGACTCTGGGACACCGAACACTGAAGCTTTCTTT. As protein: CASSDSGTPNTEAFF.